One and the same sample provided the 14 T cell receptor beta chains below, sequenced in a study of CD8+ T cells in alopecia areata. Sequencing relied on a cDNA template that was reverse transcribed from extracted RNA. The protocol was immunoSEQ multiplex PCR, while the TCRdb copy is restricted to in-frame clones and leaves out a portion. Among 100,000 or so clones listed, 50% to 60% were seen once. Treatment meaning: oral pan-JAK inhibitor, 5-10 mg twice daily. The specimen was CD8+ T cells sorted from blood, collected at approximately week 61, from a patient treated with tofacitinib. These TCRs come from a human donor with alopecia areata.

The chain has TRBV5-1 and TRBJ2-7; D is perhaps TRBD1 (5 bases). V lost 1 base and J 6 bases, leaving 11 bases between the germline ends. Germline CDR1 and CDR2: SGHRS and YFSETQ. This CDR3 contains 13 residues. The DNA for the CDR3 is TGCGCCAGCAGCTTGTTGGGGCCGGGCGAGCAGTACTTC. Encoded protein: CASSLLGPGEQYF.

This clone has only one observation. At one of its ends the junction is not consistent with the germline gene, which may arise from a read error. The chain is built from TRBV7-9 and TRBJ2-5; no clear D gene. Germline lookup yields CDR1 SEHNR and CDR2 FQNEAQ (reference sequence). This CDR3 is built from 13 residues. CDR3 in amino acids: CASNLEGPEKKYF. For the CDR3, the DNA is TGTGCCAGCAACTTAGAAGGCCCGGAGAAGAAGTACTTC. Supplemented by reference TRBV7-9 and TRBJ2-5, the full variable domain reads DTGVSQNPRHKITKRGQNVTFRCDPISEHNRLYWYRQTLGQGPEFLTYFQNEAQLEKSRLLSDRFSAERPKGSFSTLEIQRTEQGDSAMYLCASNLEGPEKKYFGPGTRLLVL.

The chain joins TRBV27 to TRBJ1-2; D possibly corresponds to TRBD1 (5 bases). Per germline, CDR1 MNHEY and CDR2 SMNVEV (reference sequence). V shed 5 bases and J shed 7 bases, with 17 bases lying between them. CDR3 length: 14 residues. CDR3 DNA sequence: TGTGCCAGCAGTCAAGACAGAGTGCTATCTGGCTACACCTTC. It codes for CASSQDRVLSGYTF.

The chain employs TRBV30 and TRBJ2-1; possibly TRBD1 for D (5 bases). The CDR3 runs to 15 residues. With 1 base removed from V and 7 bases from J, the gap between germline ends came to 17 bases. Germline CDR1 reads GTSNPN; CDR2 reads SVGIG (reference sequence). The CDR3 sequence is CAWSAPGSPRNEQFF. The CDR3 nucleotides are TGTGCCTGGAGTGCCCCAGGGTCTCCCAGGAATGAGCAGTTCTTC. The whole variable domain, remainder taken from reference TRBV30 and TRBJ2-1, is SQTIHQWPATLVQPVGSPLSLECTVEGTSNPNLYWYRQAAGRGLQLLFYSVGIGQISSEVPQNLSASRPQDRQFILSSKKLLLSDSGFYLCAWSAPGSPRNEQFFGPGTRLTVL.

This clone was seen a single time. CDR3 nucleotide sequence: TGTGCCAGCAGTGAAAAAGGGGACAGTCAGCCCCAGCATTTT. Its translation: CASSEKGDSQPQHF. The V gene is TRBV25-1, the J gene TRBJ1-5, with 7 bases that match TRBD1. The germline CDR1 and CDR2 sequences are MGHDK and SYGVNS. The CDR3 consists of 14 residues. V shed 2 bases and J 6 bases; nucleotides not matched to a gene: 4.

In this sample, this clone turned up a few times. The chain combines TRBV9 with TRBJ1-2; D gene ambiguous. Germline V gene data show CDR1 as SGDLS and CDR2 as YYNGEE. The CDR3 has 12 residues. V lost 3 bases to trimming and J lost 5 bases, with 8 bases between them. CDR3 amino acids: CASSATSYGYTF. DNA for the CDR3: TGTGCCAGCAGCGCCACAAGTTATGGCTACACCTTC.

The DNA of the CDR3 is TGTGCCAGCGTTTTACAGCGGGGGAGCACAGATACGCAGTATTTT. The encoded protein is CASVLQRGSTDTQYF. The genes are TRBV2 and TRBJ2-3, with TRBD2 matching 8 bases. V was clipped by 8 bases and J by 0 bases; unmatched bases: 7. Germline V gene lookup returns CDR1 SNHLY and CDR2 FYNNEI. The CDR3 consists of 15 residues.

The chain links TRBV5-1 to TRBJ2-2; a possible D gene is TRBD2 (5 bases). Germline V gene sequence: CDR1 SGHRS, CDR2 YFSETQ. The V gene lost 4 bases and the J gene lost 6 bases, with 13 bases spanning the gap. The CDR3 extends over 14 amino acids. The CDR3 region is CASSPRRGSGELFF. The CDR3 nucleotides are TGCGCCAGCAGCCCTCGTCGGGGATCCGGGGAGCTGTTTTTT.

CDR3 protein: CATSRDLGAGGSTDTQYF. CDR3 nucleotide sequence: TGTGCCACCAGCAGAGATCTAGGAGCGGGGGGAAGCACAGATACGCAGTATTTT. The chain has TRBV15 and TRBJ2-3; 9 nucleotides match TRBD2. V lost 0 bases to trimming and J lost 0 bases; unmatched junction nucleotides: 7. The CDR3 covers 18 residues. The germline gives CDR1 LNHNV, CDR2 YYDKDF (reference sequence).

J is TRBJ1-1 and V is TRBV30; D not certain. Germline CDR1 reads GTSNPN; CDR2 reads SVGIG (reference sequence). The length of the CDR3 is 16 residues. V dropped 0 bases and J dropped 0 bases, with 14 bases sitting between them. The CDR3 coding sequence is TGTGCCTGGAGTGTAGGCGATCACAGACTGAACACTGAAGCTTTCTTT. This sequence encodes CAWSVGDHRLNTEAFF.

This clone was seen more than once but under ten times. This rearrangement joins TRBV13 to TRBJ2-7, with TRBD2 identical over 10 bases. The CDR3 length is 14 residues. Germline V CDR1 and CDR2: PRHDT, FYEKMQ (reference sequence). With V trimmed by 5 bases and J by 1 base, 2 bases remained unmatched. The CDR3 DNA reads TGTGCCAGCAGCCAGCGGGGGGGATCCTACGAGCAGTACTTC. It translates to CASSQRGGSYEQYF.

CDR3 nucleotide sequence: TGCGCCAGCAGCGGCTACAGAGGAACAGATACGCAGTATTTT. Translation gives CASSGYRGTDTQYF. The chain couples TRBV5-1 to TRBJ2-3; D is unclear. CDR1 and CDR2 (germline): SGHRS, YFSETQ. This CDR3 has 14 amino acids. Trimming pared 4 bases from V and 3 bases from J, leaving 12 bases between.

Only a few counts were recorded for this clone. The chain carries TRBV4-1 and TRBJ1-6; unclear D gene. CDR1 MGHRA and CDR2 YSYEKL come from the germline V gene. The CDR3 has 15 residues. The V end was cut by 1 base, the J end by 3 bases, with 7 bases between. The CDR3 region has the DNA TGCGCCAGCAGCCAAGTAGACGGCTATAATTCACCCCTCCACTTT. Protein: CASSQVDGYNSPLHF.

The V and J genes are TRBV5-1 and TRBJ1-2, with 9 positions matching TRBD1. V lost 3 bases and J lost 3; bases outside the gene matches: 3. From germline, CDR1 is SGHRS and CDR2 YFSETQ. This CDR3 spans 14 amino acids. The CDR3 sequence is CASSWDRADYGYTF. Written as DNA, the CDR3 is TGCGCCAGCAGCTGGGACAGGGCGGACTATGGCTACACCTTC.